Below are 32 T cell receptor beta chains sequenced from a single sample in a study of T cells after yellow fever vaccination. TCRdb called the 5' RACE reads again in MiXCR, with one record for every CDR3 protein. The sample records under 350,000 distinct CDR3 sequences, roughly 4.3% being singletons. The material was PBMCs, obtained 5 days after the yellow fever booster vaccination. Receptors were obtained from a man younger than 35 who received the YFV17D yellow fever vaccine.

This clonotype was counted only a few times. The chain uses TRBV5-1 and TRBJ1-1; D is ambiguous. Looked up from germline, CDR1 is SGHRS and CDR2 is YFSETQ. Trimming cost V 0 bases and J 0 bases, with 6 bases left between them. This CDR3 has 14 residues. In DNA form, the CDR3 reads TGCGCCAGCAGCTTGGATTGGGTGAACACTGAAGCTTTCTTT. Protein sequence: CASSLDWVNTEAFF.

This clonotype was observed a few times. The chain joins TRBV14 to TRBJ2-1; D ambiguous. This CDR3 is built from 13 residues. V was trimmed by 1 base and J by 4 bases, leaving 5 bases between them. The germline gives CDR1 SGHDN, CDR2 FVKESK. CDR3 amino acids: CASSQGLYNEQFF. CDR3 coding DNA: TGTGCCAGCAGCCAAGGTCTTTACAATGAGCAGTTCTTC.

This clonotype was detected many times. J is TRBJ1-4 and V is TRBV3-1; no clear D gene. Trimming took 3 bases from V and 8 from J, leaving 13 bases between them. This CDR3 has 14 residues. Germline CDR1 LGHDT, CDR2 YNNKEL (reference sequence). As DNA, the CDR3 is TGTGCCAGCAGCCAGCGGTCCCTAAGCGAAAAACTGTTTTTT. It yields the protein CASSQRSLSEKLFF.

This rearrangement joins TRBV20-1 to TRBJ2-7; 15 bases line up with TRBD2. Germline values: CDR1 DFQATT, CDR2 SNEGSKA (reference sequence). CDR3 size: 18 residues. V lost 0 bases to trimming and J lost 4 bases; unmatched junction nucleotides: 10. The CDR3 nucleotides are TGCAGTGCTAGAGATCCGGCGGGACTAGCGGGGGGAGCATACGAGCAGTACGTC. The encoded protein is CSARDPAGLAGGAYEQYV.

This chain uses TRBV5-1 with TRBJ2-3; 8 bases match TRBD1. Germline loops: CDR1 SGHRS, CDR2 YFSETQ. Trimming took 4 bases from V and 4 from J; bases not matched to a gene: 11. The CDR3 has 16 amino acids. The CDR3 loop reads CASSPRWTGPADTQYF. The CDR3 region has the DNA TGCGCCAGCAGCCCCCGATGGACAGGGCCCGCAGATACGCAGTATTTT.

The chain is built from TRBV18 and TRBJ1-5; no clear D. V lost 3 bases to trimming and J lost 2 bases, with 8 bases between them. The CDR3 is made up of 14 amino acids. Germline V gene sequence: CDR1 KGHSH, CDR2 LQKENI. The CDR3 protein is CASSPSMGNQPQHF. In nucleotides, the CDR3 is TGTGCCAGCTCACCCAGTATGGGCAATCAGCCCCAGCATTTT.

The chain combines TRBV6-1 with TRBJ1-2; TRBD1 matches 8 bases. J was trimmed by 4 bases and V by 5 bases; bases with no gene match: 9. CDR3 length: 15 amino acids. The germline V gene encodes CDR1 MNHNS and CDR2 SASEGT. In DNA form, the CDR3 reads TGTGCCAGCAGTCCAAGACAGGGGTATGGCTATGGCTACACCTTC. It translates to CASSPRQGYGYGYTF.

This clonotype was found a few times. The gene calls are TRBV5-6 and TRBJ2-5; 8 bases line up with TRBD1. Trimming at V came to 3 bases and at J to 4 bases, leaving 5 bases not matched to a gene. Germline V gene data show CDR1 as SGHDT and CDR2 as YYEEEE. The CDR3 is 14 amino acids. CDR3 sequence reads: CASSSTGDGETQYF. Written as DNA, the CDR3 is TGTGCCAGCAGCTCGACAGGGGATGGAGAGACCCAGTACTTC.

At least ten counts were recorded for this clonotype. This chain links TRBV12-3 or TRBV12-4 with TRBJ2-7, with D possibly TRBD1 on 6 matching bases. This CDR3 is built from 13 residues. V was cut by 4 bases and J by 3 bases, with 10 bases left in between. In DNA, the CDR3 is TGTGCCAGCAGTTGGGAAGGGGGCTACGAGCAGTACTTC. Translation: CASSWEGGYEQYF.

This clonotype was picked up many times. The V gene is TRBV4-1, the J gene TRBJ2-3; D might be TRBD2 (6 bases). Germline-derived CDR1 and CDR2 are MGHRA and YSYEKL. The CDR3 runs 11 residues. Trimming shortened V by 8 bases and J by 10 bases, and 13 bases separated the two germline ends. Written as DNA, the CDR3 is TGCGCCAGCGCGGGACCGCAAGCGCAGTATTTT. Translated: CASAGPQAQYF.

The chain joins TRBV5-1 to TRBJ2-3; a weak D match, TRBD2 (6 bases). The germline V gene has CDR1 SGHRS and CDR2 YFSETQ. V was trimmed by 7 bases and J by 3 bases, leaving 9 bases between them. The CDR3 runs to 12 residues. The CDR3 loop reads CASWTKTDTQYF. In DNA, the CDR3 is TGCGCCAGCTGGACTAAGACAGATACGCAGTATTTT. Based on the CDR3 plus reference TRBV5-1 and TRBJ2-3, the full variable domain is KAGVTQTPRYLIKTRGQQVTLSCSPISGHRSVSWYQQTPGQGLQFLFEYFSETQRNKGNFPGRFSGRQFSNSRSEMNVSTLELGDSALYLCASWTKTDTQYFGPGTRLTVL.

The chain is built from TRBV4-1 and TRBJ2-7; the D gene is possibly TRBD1 (5 bases). The CDR3 has 15 amino acids. CDR1 is MGHRA, CDR2 YSYEKL, per germline. V dropped 0 bases and J dropped 3 bases, with 12 bases sitting between them. The CDR3: CASSQDLLRDYEQYF. The CDR3 DNA follows: TGCGCCAGCAGCCAAGACCTACTCAGGGACTACGAGCAGTACTTC.

Only a few counts were recorded for this clonotype. This rearrangement joins TRBV7-9 to TRBJ2-2, with a tentative D call TRBD1 (6 bases). Trimming took 1 base from V and 5 from J, leaving 11 bases between them. The CDR3 length is 15 residues. Germline CDR1 SEHNR, CDR2 FQNEAQ (reference sequence). The CDR3 protein is CASSLESQGTGELFF. The CDR3 DNA is TGTGCCAGCAGCTTAGAATCCCAGGGGACCGGGGAGCTGTTTTTT.

This clonotype has just a few counts. The CDR3 DNA reads TGTGCCAGCAGTTACCCCCGGGCTGAGGAGACCCAGTACTTC. It encodes CASSYPRAEETQYF. The chain uses TRBV6-2 or TRBV6-3 and TRBJ2-5, with unresolved D. This CDR3 comprises 14 residues. The V end lost 2 bases, the J end lost 5 bases, and 12 bases lay between the germline ends. The V gene's germline CDR1 is MNHEY and CDR2 SVGEGT.

The chain couples TRBV5-1 to TRBJ2-1, with D hard to call. Trimming removed 0 bases at V and 10 bases at J, with 8 bases between. The CDR3 runs 12 residues. The V gene's germline CDR1 is SGHRS and CDR2 YFSETQ. CDR3 sequence: CASSLGAREQFF. DNA for the CDR3: TGCGCCAGCAGCTTGGGGGCGAGGGAGCAGTTCTTC.

The sample holds many counts of this clonotype. This rearrangement joins TRBV12-3 or TRBV12-4 to TRBJ1-1; a possible D gene is TRBD1 (6 bases). The CDR3 spans 12 residues. V was shortened by 5 bases and J by 4 bases, with 8 bases between the two germline ends. The CDR3 bases are TGTGCCAGCAGTATACAGGGCACTGAAGCTTTCTTT. This translates into CASSIQGTEAFF.

This clonotype was seen many times. This rearrangement joins TRBV20-1 to TRBJ2-1, with unresolved D. The CDR3 covers 13 residues. V lost 7 bases and J lost 0, with 10 bases in between. Germline values: CDR1 DFQATT, CDR2 SNEGSKA (reference sequence). Written as DNA, the CDR3 is TGCAGTGTCCTCATTCGCTCCTACAATGAGCAGTTCTTC. Protein product: CSVLIRSYNEQFF.

Notes on this clonotype: Relative to the germline gene, one junction end is altered; a read error may explain this. The chain uses TRBV29-1 and TRBJ1-4; 11 bases match TRBD1. From germline, CDR1 is SQVTM and CDR2 ANQGSEA. This CDR3 region has 15 residues. The CDR3 region is CCVGRTGGANEKLFF. The CDR3 region has the DNA TGCTGCGTCGGCAGGACAGGGGGCGCTAATGAAAAACTGTTTTTT.

This clonotype was detected only a few times. V and J are TRBV18 and TRBJ1-2; D remains ambiguous. The CDR3 covers 16 residues. V was trimmed by 1 base and J by 8 bases, leaving 20 bases between them. Per the germline V gene, CDR1 is KGHSH and CDR2 is LQKENI. The CDR3 here is CASSPRSQATAGGYTF. CDR3 sequence (DNA): TGTGCCAGCTCACCACGCTCCCAGGCCACGGCGGGAGGCTACACCTTC.

This clonotype was picked up a small number of times. This chain joins TRBV5-1 and TRBJ2-4; D tentatively reads TRBD1 or TRBD2 (7 bases each). The CDR3 length is 15 residues. V dropped 4 bases and J dropped 6 bases, with 17 bases sitting between them. CDR1 is SGHRS and CDR2 is YFSETQ in the germline V gene. The CDR3 spells CASSRGDSDRNIQYF. The CDR3 DNA reads as TGCGCCAGCAGCCGGGGGGACAGCGATCGAAACATTCAGTACTTC.

This clonotype was observed at least ten times. The V gene is TRBV4-2, the J gene TRBJ2-7; 13 bases are a match to TRBD2. CDR3 length: 15 residues. CDR1 is LGHNA, CDR2 YNFKEQ, per germline. V gave up 3 bases and J gave up 4 bases; unmatched junction bases: 3. The CDR3 spells CASSQETSGGYEQYF. The CDR3 DNA reads as TGTGCCAGCAGCCAGGAGACTAGCGGGGGGTACGAGCAGTACTTC.

This clonotype came up a few times. The CDR3 sequence is CASSLRGQSTDTQYF. The DNA for the CDR3 is TGTGCCAGCAGCTTACGGGGACAAAGCACAGATACGCAGTATTTT. This chain uses TRBV7-2 with TRBJ2-3, with a weak D call TRBD1 (6 bases). The length of the CDR3 is 15 residues. V dropped 2 bases and J dropped 0 bases, with 9 bases sitting between them. Germline V CDR1 and CDR2: SGHTA, FQGNSA. Based on the CDR3 plus reference TRBV7-2 and TRBJ2-3, the full variable domain is GAGVSQSPSNKVTEKGKDVELRCDPISGHTALYWYRQSLGQGLEFLIYFQGNSAPDKSGLPSDRFSAERTGGSVSTLTIQRTQQEDSAVYLCASSLRGQSTDTQYFGPGTRLTVL.

This clonotype occurred a few times. V is TRBV5-1 and J is TRBJ2-3; TRBD1 matches 11 bases. The CDR3 consists of 16 residues. J was trimmed by 2 bases and V by 3 bases; bases with no gene match: 5. Germline V gene data show CDR1 as SGHRS and CDR2 as YFSETQ. The CDR3 sequence: CASSSGTGGYTDTQYF. CDR3 coding DNA: TGCGCCAGCAGCTCCGGGACAGGGGGTTACACAGATACGCAGTATTTT.

This clonotype was seen more than once but under ten times. This chain's CDR3 is CASSQPDRGHNEQFF. The CDR3 DNA reads as TGCGCCAGCAGTCAACCCGACAGGGGACACAATGAGCAGTTCTTC. The chain combines TRBV23-1 with TRBJ2-1, with TRBD1 identical over 8 bases. TRBV23-1 is filed as an ORF, its function uncertain. The CDR3 is 15 residues long. With 2 bases clipped from V and 5 bases from J, the junction kept 5 bases outside the gene matches.

J is TRBJ2-2 and V is TRBV4-1, with a weak D call TRBD2 (5 bases). In germline, CDR1 is MGHRA, CDR2 YSYEKL. The CDR3 sequence is 17 residues long. V was pared by 8 bases and J by 5 bases, with 24 bases between. The DNA of the CDR3 is TGCGCCAGCCGTGCGGCGGGCCCCGGAACGGTAACCGGGGAGCTGTTTTTT. Its translation is CASRAAGPGTVTGELFF.

This clonotype has only a few counts. The J gene is TRBJ2-3, the V gene TRBV9, with TRBD2 matching over 9 bases. The CDR3 runs to 15 residues. J gave up 2 bases and V 1 base, and 2 bases lay outside the gene matches. Germline V gene sequence: CDR1 SGDLS, CDR2 YYNGEE. Here the CDR3 reads CASSVIAGVTDTQYF. The CDR3 bases are TGTGCCAGCAGCGTAATAGCGGGAGTCACAGATACGCAGTATTTT. The full variable domain, its missing parts supplied by reference TRBV9 and TRBJ2-3, is DSGVTQTPKHLITATGQRVTLRCSPRSGDLSVYWYQQSLDQGLQFLIQYYNGEERAKGNILERFSAQQFPDLHSELNLSSLELGDSALYFCASSVIAGVTDTQYFGPGTRLTVL.

This clonotype has a handful of counts. The CDR3 sequence is CASSATGAGEQFF. CDR3 nucleotides: TGTGCCAGCAGTGCTACGGGGGCGGGTGAGCAGTTCTTC. The V and J genes are TRBV9 and TRBJ2-1; the D gene could be TRBD1 or TRBD2 (6 bases each). The V gene lost 5 bases and the J gene lost 9 bases, with 15 bases spanning the gap. This CDR3 region has 13 residues. Germline V gene data show CDR1 as SGDLS and CDR2 as YYNGEE.

This clonotype has just a few counts. The chain links TRBV5-5 to TRBJ2-3; D ambiguous. CDR1 is SGHKS and CDR2 is YYEKEE in the germline V gene (reference sequence). The CDR3 extends over 14 amino acids. Trimming pared 4 bases from V and 0 bases from J, leaving 9 bases between. The CDR3, as DNA: TGTGCCAGCAGCCTTTCGACCAGCACAGATACGCAGTATTTT. Translation: CASSLSTSTDTQYF.

This clonotype appeared a few times. This chain connects TRBV4-2 to TRBJ2-7, with D possibly being TRBD2 (6 bases). Germline CDR1 reads LGHNA; CDR2 reads YNFKEQ. The V and J ends lost 6 bases and 7 bases respectively, with 13 bases between them. The CDR3 consists of 12 residues. CDR3 protein: CASRLGGSEQYF. The CDR3 DNA sequence: TGTGCCAGCAGATTGGGGGGTTCGGAGCAGTACTTC.

The rearrangement joins TRBV2 to TRBJ1-1; unclear D gene. The ends were cut back, 7 bases at V and 1 base at J, with 4 bases in the middle. The CDR3 spans 11 residues. Germline V gives CDR1 SNHLY, CDR2 FYNNEI. The DNA of the CDR3 is TGTGCCAGCACACCGAACACTGAAGCTTTCTTT. It encodes CASTPNTEAFF.

V and J are TRBV2 and TRBJ2-1; unclear D gene. The CDR3 is 13 amino acids. Trimming cost V 1 base and J 7 bases, with 8 bases left between them. Germline CDR1 and CDR2: SNHLY and FYNNEI. This chain's CDR3 is CASSEVAENEQFF. CDR3 DNA: TGTGCCAGCAGTGAAGTCGCCGAAAATGAGCAGTTCTTC.

This clonotype has a count of ten or more. The chain couples TRBV7-2 to TRBJ2-1; D gene unclear. The V and J ends lost 5 bases and 16 bases respectively, with 18 bases between them. CDR1 and CDR2 (germline): SGHTA, FQGNSA. The CDR3 covers 12 residues. The CDR3 coding sequence is TGTGCCAGCAGCAGTGCGACAACCCCCGTATTCTTC. It translates to CASSSATTPVFF.